The T cell receptor (beta chain) under discussion was sequenced for a study of cytomegalovirus exposure and HLA in healthy donors. General study points: Later on, an analysis tied over 15,000 TCR beta sequences to HLA alleles at 0.05 false discovery rate.

To note about this clone: As yet, its antigen is unknown.

Looked up from germline, CDR1 is MDHEN and CDR2 is SYDVKM. V lost 4 bases, J lost 3 bases, and 12 bases stayed unmatched. The CDR3 covers 17 residues. Both 60 Vbeta primers and 13 Jbeta primers went into the PCR. Generated by immunoSEQ multiplex PCR, the TCRdb table keeps only in-frame clones and is missing some. This table has under 200,000 clones, 83% appearing once. This chain connects TRBV28 to TRBJ1-1, with 9 bases matching TRBD1. The receptor's source is a man in his forties in good health and CMV-seropositive. Sequenced sample: PBMCs. CDR3 nucleotide sequence: TGTGCCAGCAGTTCTAACATGAGGACAGGGGAGGACACTGAAGCTTTCTTT. Translating it yields CASSSNMRTGEDTEAFF.